These T cell receptor beta chains were read from a single sample in a study of T cells after yellow fever vaccination. Each CDR3 protein gets one entry after TCRdb re-called the 5' RACE reads with MiXCR. The sample lists 250,000 to 400,000 distinct CDR3 sequences; approximately 4% were seen once. The sequencing used PBMCs, collected 15 days after the yellow fever booster vaccination. The receptors originated from a man between 18 and 29 years old who received the YFV17D yellow fever vaccine. Both conserved end residues are part of each CDR3. D genes are given only for firm matches. Not all rows give a size; the values are once, few, many and, for expanded clones, a class.

j_gene,d_gene,v_gene,abundance,CDR3nt,CDR3aa
TRBJ1-2,TRBD1,TRBV20-1,many,TGCAGTACCTGGAGGGGACAGAGAACCGGAGGCTACACCTTC,CSTWRGQRTGGYTF
TRBJ1-5,.,TRBV6-1,many,TGTGCCAGCAGTCCGTCAAGGGCGAGTCAGCCCCAGCATTTT,CASSPSRASQPQHF
TRBJ2-2,.,TRBV20-1,.,TGCAGTGCTAGAGATTGGGCCAGCGGAGACACCGGGGAGCTGTTTTTT,CSARDWASGDTGELFF
TRBJ2-3,TRBD2,TRBV7-2,many,TGTGCCAGCAGCTCAAGTAGCGGGGCGGAGTATTTT,CASSSSSGAEYF
TRBJ1-6,.,TRBV27,few,TGTGCCAGCAGGGAATCGGGAAGCTCCTATAATTCACCCCTCCACTTT,CASRESGSSYNSPLHF
TRBJ2-6,.,TRBV29-1,.,TGCAGCGTTGTGGATGGGGCCAACGTCCTGACTTTC,CSVVDGANVLTF
TRBJ1-2,.,TRBV7-2,many,TGTGCCAGCAGCTTAGATAGAACAGTCTATGGCTACACCTTC,CASSLDRTVYGYTF
TRBJ1-2,TRBD1,TRBV7-3,.,TGTGCCAGCAGCCCGGGACAGGGGGCTATGATCACCTTC,CASSPGQGAMITF
TRBJ2-1,.,TRBV6-6,few,TGTGCCAGCATTAAGAGGAGCAGCCTACCTAATGAGCAGTTCTTC,CASIKRSSLPNEQFF
TRBJ2-3,.,TRBV4-3,many,TGCGCCAGCAGCCAGGAGAGCACAGATACGCAGTATTTT,CASSQESTDTQYF
TRBJ2-5,.,TRBV20-1,few,TGCAGTGCGCCTCGGGGGGCCCTTCCTCCGGCCCAGTACTTC,CSAPRGALPPAQYF
TRBJ2-1,.,TRBV6-5,few,TGTGCCAGCAGTTACTCAGGGTCCCTTTACAATGAGCAGTTCTTC,CASSYSGSLYNEQFF
TRBJ1-3,.,TRBV18,.,TGTGCCAGCCCATCAGGCAACACCATATATTTT,CASPSGNTIYF
TRBJ1-4,.,TRBV6-5,.,TGTGCCAGCAGTTATTCCGCAGGGCAGGAAAAACTGTTTTTT,CASSYSAGQEKLFF
TRBJ2-1,TRBD2,TRBV5-1,few,TGCGCCAGCAGCCCCCGACTAGCGGGAGCCTACAATGAGCAGTTCTTC,CASSPRLAGAYNEQFF
TRBJ2-7,TRBD1,TRBV5-1,many,TGCGCCAGCAGCCGGACCCCTAGAGAGGACAGGCAGCAGTACTTC,CASSRTPREDRQQYF
TRBJ2-4,.,TRBV30,few,TGTGCCTGGAGCCAGGGTAAAAACATTCAGTACTTC,CAWSQGKNIQYF
TRBJ1-4,.,TRBV3-1,few,TGTGCCAGCAGCCAAGGCAGGGGATGGGATGAAAAACTGTTTTTT,CASSQGRGWDEKLFF
TRBJ1-1,.,TRBV12-3/TRBV12-4,.,TGTGCCAGCAGTTGGGGATTGATTGAAGCTTTCTTT,CASSWGLIEAFF
TRBJ2-3,.,TRBV6-1,many,TGTGCCAGCAGCGTTCGGACAGCCACCACAGATACGCAGTATTTT,CASSVRTATTDTQYF
TRBJ2-4,.,TRBV4-2,.,TGTGCCAGCAGCGTTCCCGGTTCTGTTCAGTACTTC,CASSVPGSVQYF
TRBJ2-2,TRBD1,TRBV10-3,few,TGTGCCATCAGGACAGGGGTGAACACCGGGGAGCTGTTTTTT,CAIRTGVNTGELFF
TRBJ2-5,.,TRBV12-3/TRBV12-4,.,TGTGCCAGCAGTGAGACGGGCTACCAAGAGACCCAGTACTTC,CASSETGYQETQYF
TRBJ2-1,TRBD2,TRBV20-1,many,TGCAGTGCTGCCCGTACCCTAGCGGGGGTATACTACAATGAGCAGTTCTTC,CSAARTLAGVYYNEQFF
TRBJ2-3,.,TRBV5-6,.,TGTGCCAGCAGCCCGGGCCGGCATACAGATACGCAGTATTTT,CASSPGRHTDTQYF
TRBJ2-5,TRBD2,TRBV7-2,many,TGTGCCAGCAGCTTAGGTCTTAGCGGGGGGGCATTGGAGACCCAGTACTTC,CASSLGLSGGALETQYF
TRBJ2-7,.,TRBV7-3,few,TGTGCCAGCAGCTTAACCAGGGAGTACGAGCAGTACTTC,CASSLTREYEQYF
TRBJ2-5,TRBD1,TRBV7-7,few,TGTGCCAGCAGCCAGACAGGGCGGGAGACCCAGTACTTC,CASSQTGRETQYF
TRBJ1-4,TRBD1,TRBV10-3,many,TGTGCCATCACTACGGGGAGGGGGCAGGAAAAACTGTTTTTT,CAITTGRGQEKLFF
TRBJ2-5,TRBD1,TRBV4-1,few,TGCGCCAGCAGCTTCGAGACAGGGGGCTTGGAGACCCAGTACTTC,CASSFETGGLETQYF
TRBJ1-1,TRBD1,TRBV29-1,many,TGCAGCGTCCGGGGACAGTTGAACACTGAAGCTTTCTTT,CSVRGQLNTEAFF
TRBJ1-5,.,TRBV7-2,.,TGTGCCAGCAGCTTGAACAGGGGCAATCAGCCCCAGCATTTT,CASSLNRGNQPQHF
TRBJ2-1,TRBD2,TRBV20-1,many,TGCAGTGCTCGGACTAGCGGGGGGGCAATCTACAATGAGCAGTTCTTC,CSARTSGGAIYNEQFF
TRBJ1-6,TRBD1,TRBV13,few,TGTGCCAGCAGCCCGGACAGGTCCAATTCACCCCTCCACTTT,CASSPDRSNSPLHF
TRBJ1-5,.,TRBV20-1,few,TGCAGTGCTAGAGATCCCAGAACCTATAGCAATCAGCCCCAGCATTTT,CSARDPRTYSNQPQHF
TRBJ2-5,.,TRBV28,.,TGTGCCAGCAGTTTATTCAGGGAGACCCAGTACTTC,CASSLFRETQYF
TRBJ1-1,.,TRBV7-6,many,TGTGCCAGCAGCTTTTACCCTGGTGGATCACCTGAAGCTTTCTTT,CASSFYPGGSPEAFF
TRBJ1-6,TRBD1,TRBV10-3,many,TGTGCCATCAGTGGATCGACAGGGTGGGGATCACCCCTCCACTTT,CAISGSTGWGSPLHF
TRBJ2-7,.,TRBV4-1,few,TGCGCCAGCGGAGGACGGTCGGGCGAGCAGTACTTC,CASGGRSGEQYF
TRBJ2-2,TRBD2,TRBV12-3/TRBV12-4,many,TGTGCCAGCAGGCGACTAGCGGGGACTCTGGGGGAGCTGTTTTTT,CASRRLAGTLGELFF
TRBJ1-3,.,TRBV10-3,few,TGTGCCATCAGGGAAATCTCTGGAAACACCATATATTTT,CAIREISGNTIYF
TRBJ2-7,.,TRBV27,many,TGTGCCAGCAGTTCTATCTCGGGGAAGGGTAGCTACGAGCAGTACTTC,CASSSISGKGSYEQYF
TRBJ2-5,TRBD1,TRBV3-1,few,TGTGCCAGCAGCCAAGACTTGGACAGGGCAGAGACCCAGTACTTC,CASSQDLDRAETQYF
TRBJ1-1,.,TRBV5-8,.,TGTGCCAGCAGCCTCCACGGACGGCAGAACACTGAAGCTTTCTTT,CASSLHGRQNTEAFF
TRBJ2-7,.,TRBV5-1,.,TGCGCCAGCAAATCTTTCCTTGGGGACGCCTACGAGCAGTACTTC,CASKSFLGDAYEQYF
TRBJ2-3,.,TRBV4-3,many,TGCGCCAGCAGCCAAGAAGGTACAGGCACAGATACGCAGTATTTT,CASSQEGTGTDTQYF
TRBJ2-3,TRBD1,TRBV7-6,few,TGTGCCAGCAGCCCGCTATACCGGGACAGAGACACAGATACGCAGTATTTT,CASSPLYRDRDTDTQYF
TRBJ1-1,.,TRBV12-3/TRBV12-4,few,TGTGCCAGCAGCCCGGGGCAGTGGGCTGAAGCTTTCTTT,CASSPGQWAEAFF
TRBJ2-7,.,TRBV5-5,few,TGTGCCAGCAGCTGGACACAGGGCTCCTACGAGCAGTACTTC,CASSWTQGSYEQYF
TRBJ2-4,.,TRBV6-5,many,TGTGCCAGCACCTACCCCGGGACCCCAAACATTCAGTACTTC,CASTYPGTPNIQYF
TRBJ1-4,TRBD1,TRBV7-9,few,TGTGCCAGCACGACAGGGGCGAATGAAAAACTGTTTTTT,CASTTGANEKLFF
TRBJ1-2,.,TRBV9,many,TGTGCCAGCAGCGCACAGGGTTCCTATGGCTACACCTTC,CASSAQGSYGYTF
TRBJ1-1,.,TRBV5-6,many,TGTGCCAGCAGCCCGCCCCGGGGGAACACTGAAGCTTTCTTT,CASSPPRGNTEAFF
TRBJ1-6,.,TRBV2,.,TGTGCCAGCAGGAACAGGGTCCCTTATAATTCACCCCTCCACTTT,CASRNRVPYNSPLHF
TRBJ2-2,.,TRBV3-2,many,TGTGCCAGCAGCCAAGGGACTAGCGACTACACCGGGGAGCTGTTTTTT,CASSQGTSDYTGELFF
TRBJ1-1,.,TRBV7-9,.,TGTGCCAGCAGCTTACTCGCGGTGAACACTGAAGCTTTCTTT,CASSLLAVNTEAFF
TRBJ1-5,.,TRBV2,.,TGTGCCAGCAGTGCGTTAACAGGTCATCAGCCCCAGCATTTT,CASSALTGHQPQHF
TRBJ1-1,.,TRBV6-5,few,TGTGCCAGCCGGGGAACCGGGGGGGGAGCTTTCTTT,CASRGTGGGAFF
TRBJ2-3,TRBD2,TRBV10-3,.,TGTGCCATCAGTGAATGGGGAACTAGCGGAGGTACTCAGGATACGCAGTATTTT,CAISEWGTSGGTQDTQYF